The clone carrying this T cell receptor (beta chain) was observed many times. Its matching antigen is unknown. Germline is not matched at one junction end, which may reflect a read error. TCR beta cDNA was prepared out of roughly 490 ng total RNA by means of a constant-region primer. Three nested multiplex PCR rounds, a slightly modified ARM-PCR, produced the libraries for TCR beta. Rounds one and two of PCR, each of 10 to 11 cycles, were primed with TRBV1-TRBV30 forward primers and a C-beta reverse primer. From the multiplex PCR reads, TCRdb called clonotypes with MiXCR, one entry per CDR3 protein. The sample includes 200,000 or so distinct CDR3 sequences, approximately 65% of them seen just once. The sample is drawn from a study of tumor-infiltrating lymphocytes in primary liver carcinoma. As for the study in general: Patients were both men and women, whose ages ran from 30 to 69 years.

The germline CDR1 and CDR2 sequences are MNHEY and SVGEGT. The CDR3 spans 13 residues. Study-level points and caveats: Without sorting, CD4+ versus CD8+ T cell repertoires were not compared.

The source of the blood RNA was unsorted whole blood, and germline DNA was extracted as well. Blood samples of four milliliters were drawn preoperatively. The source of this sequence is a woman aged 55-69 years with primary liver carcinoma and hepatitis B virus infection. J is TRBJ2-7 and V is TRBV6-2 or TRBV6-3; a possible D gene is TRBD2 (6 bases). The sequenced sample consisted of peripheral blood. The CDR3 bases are TGTGCCGGCAGGGCTAGCGCTTCCTACGAGCAGTACTTC. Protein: CAGRASASYEQYF.